What follows describes a single T cell receptor beta chain. The sample belongs to a study of STAT5B mutations in CD4+ large granular lymphocyte leukemia. This CDR3 comprises 17 residues. Here immunoSEQ multiplex PCR was the method, and the copy in TCRdb shows in-frame clones only, minus some. This table holds fewer than 50,000 clones, approximately 83% found once. The TCR was taken from a human donor in good health. The V and J genes are TRBV21-1 and TRBJ2-7; TRBD2, the table's D call, was not compared with the DNA. TRBV21-1 is flagged as a pseudogene. Sequencing input: CD4+ T cells from blood buffy coats. This CDR3 is CASSKWPSGRGYYEQYF. CDR3 bases: TGTGCCAGCAGCAAATGGCCTAGCGGGAGGGGGTACTACGAGCAGTACTTC.